This T cell receptor beta chain was obtained from a study of beta chain features in type 1 diabetes. Study in general: Age, gender and cell yields were alike across patients and healthy donors. The study, taken as a whole, reports: Moderately but significantly shorter TCRB CDR3s were found in Type 1 diabetes patients in all four CD4+ subsets. The analysis here could not establish whether HLA type shapes TCRB rearrangement.

The entirety of the isolated RNA underwent reverse transcription, so expressed TCRB transcripts were sequenced. Reads from naive, central memory and regulatory T cell samples averaged around 3.7 million. Sequencing was performed with immunoSEQ multiplex PCR; in TCRdb, only in-frame clones are kept and a portion is missing. The profile shows 200,000 to 300,000 clones, roughly 20% of them singletons. The CDR3 consists of 19 residues. J was trimmed by 2 bases and V by 0 bases; bases with no gene match: 13. Germline V CDR1 and CDR2: MGHRA, YSYEKL. This clone occurred a few times. As yet, its antigen is unknown.

The TCR comes from a woman aged 40 to 50 with type 1 diabetes. This rearrangement joins TRBV4-1 to TRBJ2-3, with 8 bases matching TRBD2. Sequencing was performed on naive CD4+ T cells from blood. CDR3 protein: CASSQDHPSGGRFTDTQYF. The CDR3 DNA is TGCGCCAGCAGCCAAGATCATCCATCTGGCGGGAGGTTCACAGATACGCAGTATTTT.